This TCR beta chain appears in the sequencing data of a study of blood T cell repertoires in COVID-19. Looking at the study overall: T cells, B-cell-depleted T cells, or PBMCs provided the cDNA or gDNA that served as material.

Germline values: CDR1 LGHNT, CDR2 FRNRAP. The CDR3 totals 16 residues. V lost 0 bases to trimming and J lost 2 bases; unmatched junction nucleotides: 5. This clone has only a few counts. In the original workflow: Quantification of nucleated cells was approximated via reference gene primer amplification. Clones were read by immunoSEQ multiplex PCR, and TCRdb kept only the in-frame ones, dropping some. V and J calls and clone size come straight from that table; D and trimming were deduced from the DNA. The data contain 55,000 to 80,000 clones, about 88% of them seen just once; the ten biggest clones take up approximately 10%.

Material for sequencing was peripheral blood. The TCR comes from a man older than 75 with acute or convalescent COVID-19. The chain carries TRBV12-5 and TRBJ2-3, with 7 bases matching TRBD1. CDR3 coding DNA: TGTGCTAGTGGTTTGGTATTAGGGGGCCTCACAGATACGCAGTATTTT. The encoded protein is CASGLVLGGLTDTQYF.